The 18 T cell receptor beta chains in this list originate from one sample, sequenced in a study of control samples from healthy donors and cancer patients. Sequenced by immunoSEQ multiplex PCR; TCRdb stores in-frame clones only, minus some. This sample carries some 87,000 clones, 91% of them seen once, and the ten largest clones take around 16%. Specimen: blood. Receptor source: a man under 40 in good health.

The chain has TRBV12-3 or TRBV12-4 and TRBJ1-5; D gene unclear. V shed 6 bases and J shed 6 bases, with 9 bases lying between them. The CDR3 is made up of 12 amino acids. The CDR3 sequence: CASRRDAQPQHF. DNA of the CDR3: TGTGCCAGCAGGAGGGATGCTCAGCCCCAGCATTTT.

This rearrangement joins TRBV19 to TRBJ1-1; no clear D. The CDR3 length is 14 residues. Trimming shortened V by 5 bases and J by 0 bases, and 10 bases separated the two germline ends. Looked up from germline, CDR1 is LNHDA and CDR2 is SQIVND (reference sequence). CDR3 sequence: CASSASWVNTEAFF. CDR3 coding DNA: TGTGCCAGTAGTGCTAGCTGGGTGAACACTGAAGCTTTCTTT.

The CDR3: CASSASLLAGHRDTQYF. CDR3 nucleotide sequence: TGTGCCAGCAGCGCATCGCTACTAGCGGGGCATCGCGATACGCAGTATTTT. This chain links TRBV3-1 (or the pseudogene TRBV3-2) with TRBJ2-3; TRBD2 matches at 10 bases. Germline CDR1 reads LGHDT; CDR2 reads YNNKEL (reference sequence). The V and J ends lost 5 bases and 6 bases, in that order; junction bases with no gene match: 14. The CDR3 has 17 residues.

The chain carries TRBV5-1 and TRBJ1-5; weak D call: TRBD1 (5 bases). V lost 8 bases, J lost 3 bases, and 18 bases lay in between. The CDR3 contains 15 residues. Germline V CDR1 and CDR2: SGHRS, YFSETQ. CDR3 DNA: TGCGCCAGTCGTCGGGACGGATTTTTCAATCAGCCCCAGCATTTT. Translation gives CASRRDGFFNQPQHF. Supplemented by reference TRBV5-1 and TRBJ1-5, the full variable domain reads KAGVTQTPRYLIKTRGQQVTLSCSPISGHRSVSWYQQTPGQGLQFLFEYFSETQRNKGNFPGRFSGRQFSNSRSEMNVSTLELGDSALYLCASRRDGFFNQPQHFGDGTRLSIL.

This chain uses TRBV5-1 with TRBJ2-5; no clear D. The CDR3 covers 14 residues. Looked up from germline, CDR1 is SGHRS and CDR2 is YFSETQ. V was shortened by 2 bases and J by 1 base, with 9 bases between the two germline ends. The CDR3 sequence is CASSLNPTQETQYF. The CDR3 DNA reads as TGCGCCAGCAGCTTAAATCCGACCCAAGAGACCCAGTACTTC.

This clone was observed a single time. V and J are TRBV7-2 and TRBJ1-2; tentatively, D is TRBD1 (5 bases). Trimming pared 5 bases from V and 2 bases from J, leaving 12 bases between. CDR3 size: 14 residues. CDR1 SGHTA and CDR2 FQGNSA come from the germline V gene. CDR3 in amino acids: CASSTGGGNYGYTF. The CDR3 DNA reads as TGTGCCAGCAGCACCGGGGGGGGAAACTATGGCTACACCTTC.

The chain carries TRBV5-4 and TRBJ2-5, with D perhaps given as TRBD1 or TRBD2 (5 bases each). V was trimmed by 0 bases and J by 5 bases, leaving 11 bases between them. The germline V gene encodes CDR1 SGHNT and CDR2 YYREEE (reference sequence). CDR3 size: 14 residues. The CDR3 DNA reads TGTGCCAGCAGCTTGGCTGGGGGTTTGGAGACCCAGTACTTC. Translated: CASSLAGGLETQYF.

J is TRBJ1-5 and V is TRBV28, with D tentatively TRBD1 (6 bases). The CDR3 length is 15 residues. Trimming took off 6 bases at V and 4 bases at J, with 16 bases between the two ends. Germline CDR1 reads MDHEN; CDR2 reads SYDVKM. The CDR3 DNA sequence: TGTGCCAGCAGATACGAGGGGGGCGAAAATCAGCCCCAGCATTTT. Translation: CASRYEGGENQPQHF.

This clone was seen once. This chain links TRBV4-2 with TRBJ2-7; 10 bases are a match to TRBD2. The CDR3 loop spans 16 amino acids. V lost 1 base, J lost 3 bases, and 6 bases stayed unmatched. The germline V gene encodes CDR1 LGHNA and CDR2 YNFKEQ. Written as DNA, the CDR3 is TGTGCCAGCAGCCAAGGGGGTCTAGCGGGAGACTACGAGCAGTACTTC. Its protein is CASSQGGLAGDYEQYF.

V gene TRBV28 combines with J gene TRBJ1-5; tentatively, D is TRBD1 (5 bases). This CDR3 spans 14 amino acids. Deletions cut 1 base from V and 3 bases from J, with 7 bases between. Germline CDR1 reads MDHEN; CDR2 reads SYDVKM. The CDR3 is CASSLSGPNQPQHF. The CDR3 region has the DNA TGTGCCAGCAGTTTATCAGGGCCCAATCAGCCCCAGCATTTT.

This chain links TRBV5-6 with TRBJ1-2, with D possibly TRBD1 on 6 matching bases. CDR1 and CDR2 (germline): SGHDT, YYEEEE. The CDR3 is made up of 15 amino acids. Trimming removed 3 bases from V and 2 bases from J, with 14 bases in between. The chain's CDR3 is CASSYAGTRNYGYTF. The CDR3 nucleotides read TGTGCCAGCAGCTATGCCGGGACAAGGAACTATGGCTACACCTTC.

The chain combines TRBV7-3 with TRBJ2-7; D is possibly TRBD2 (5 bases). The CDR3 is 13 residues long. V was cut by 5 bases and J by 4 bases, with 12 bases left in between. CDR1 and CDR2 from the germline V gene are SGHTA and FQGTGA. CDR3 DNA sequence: TGTGCCAGCAGCCGGAACCCGGGGTACGAGCAGTACTTC. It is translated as CASSRNPGYEQYF.

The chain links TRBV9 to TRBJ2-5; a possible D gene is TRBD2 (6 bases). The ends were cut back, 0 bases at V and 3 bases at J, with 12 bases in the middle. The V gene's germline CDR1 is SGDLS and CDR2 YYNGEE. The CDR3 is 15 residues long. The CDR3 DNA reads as TGTGCCAGCAGCGTAGCGGGACTGATAGAAGAGACCCAGTACTTC. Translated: CASSVAGLIEETQYF.

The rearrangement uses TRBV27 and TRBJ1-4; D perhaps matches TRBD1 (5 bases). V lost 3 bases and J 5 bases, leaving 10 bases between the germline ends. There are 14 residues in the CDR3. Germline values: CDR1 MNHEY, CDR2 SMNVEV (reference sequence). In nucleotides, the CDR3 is TGTGCCAGCAGTTTGGTATGGGGGAATGAAAAACTGTTTTTT. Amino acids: CASSLVWGNEKLFF.

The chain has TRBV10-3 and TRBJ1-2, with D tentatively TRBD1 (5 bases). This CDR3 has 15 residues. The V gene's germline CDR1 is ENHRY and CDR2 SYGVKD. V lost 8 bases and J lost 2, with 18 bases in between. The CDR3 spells CAIGEDGAGNYGYTF. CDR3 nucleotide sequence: TGTGCCATCGGGGAGGACGGGGCGGGCAACTATGGCTACACCTTC.

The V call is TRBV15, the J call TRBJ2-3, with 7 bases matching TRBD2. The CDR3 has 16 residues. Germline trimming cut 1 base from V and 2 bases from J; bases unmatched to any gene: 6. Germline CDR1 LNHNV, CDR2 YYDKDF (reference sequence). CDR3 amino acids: CATSRASGGFTDTQYF. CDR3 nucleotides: TGTGCCACCAGCAGAGCTAGCGGAGGGTTCACAGATACGCAGTATTTT.

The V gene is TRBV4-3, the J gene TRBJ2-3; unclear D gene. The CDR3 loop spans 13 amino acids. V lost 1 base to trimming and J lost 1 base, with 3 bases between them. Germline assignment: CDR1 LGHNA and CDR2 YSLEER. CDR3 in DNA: TGCGCCAGCAGCCAAGCTGGCACAGATACGCAGTATTTT. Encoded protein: CASSQAGTDTQYF.

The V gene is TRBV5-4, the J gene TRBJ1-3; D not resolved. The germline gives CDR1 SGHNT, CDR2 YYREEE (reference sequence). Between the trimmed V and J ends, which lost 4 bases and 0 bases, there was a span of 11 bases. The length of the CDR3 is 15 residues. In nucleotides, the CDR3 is TGTGCCAGCAGCGCCGGACGGAGCTCTGGAAACACCATATATTTT. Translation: CASSAGRSSGNTIYF. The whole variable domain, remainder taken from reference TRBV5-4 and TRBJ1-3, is ETGVTQSPTHLIKTRGQQVTLRCSSQSGHNTVSWYQQALGQGPQFIFQYYREEENGRGNFPPRFSGLQFPNYSSELNVNALELDDSALYLCASSAGRSSGNTIYFGEGSWLTVV.